The present entry profiles one T cell receptor beta chain with its context. Its antigen is not known. These data come from a study of OX40 agonist ivuxolimab in advanced cancers. Study in general: Age averaged around 60 years (range roughly 23 to 90), and roughly 82% were male. Having had anti-PD-1, anti-PD-L1 or anti-CTLA-4 therapy before was allowed, and around 44% had some. Among those treated, three patients had partial responses, one with hepatocellular carcinoma and two with cutaneous melanoma.

The V gene lost 2 bases and the J gene lost 5 bases, with 13 bases spanning the gap. There are 14 residues in the CDR3. Germline V gene sequence: CDR1 MNHNY, CDR2 SVGAGI (reference sequence). Assay: immunoSEQ multiplex PCR; the TCRdb copy retains only in-frame clones and omits some. This sample yields 45,000 to 65,000 clones, of which roughly nine tenths are seen a single time; 14% belongs to the top ten. Study results and caveats: Averaging showed that CD8+ T cells had more expanded clones than CD4+ did.

V is TRBV6-6 and J is TRBJ2-7, with a possible D match to TRBD2 (6 bases). The sample in question was CD4+ or CD8+ T cells sorted from blood, obtained in a trial of the OX40 agonist ivuxolimab. The receptor's source is an adult with an advanced solid tumor such as melanoma, head and neck, liver or kidney cancer. CDR3 protein: CASSYAGIRDEQYF. The CDR3 region has the DNA TGTGCCAGCAGTTACGCGGGGATTCGGGACGAGCAGTACTTC.